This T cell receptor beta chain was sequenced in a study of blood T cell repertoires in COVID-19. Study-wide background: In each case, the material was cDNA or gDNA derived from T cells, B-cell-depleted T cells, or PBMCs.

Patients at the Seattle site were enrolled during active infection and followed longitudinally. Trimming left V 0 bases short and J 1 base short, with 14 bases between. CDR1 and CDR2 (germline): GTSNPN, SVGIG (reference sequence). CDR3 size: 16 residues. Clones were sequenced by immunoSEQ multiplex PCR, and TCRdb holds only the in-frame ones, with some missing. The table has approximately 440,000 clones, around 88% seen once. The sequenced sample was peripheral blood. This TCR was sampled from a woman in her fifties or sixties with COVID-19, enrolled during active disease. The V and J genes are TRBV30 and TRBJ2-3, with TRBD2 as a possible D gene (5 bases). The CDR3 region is CAWSVLGVLGTDTQYF. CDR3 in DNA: TGTGCCTGGAGTGTACTCGGGGTATTAGGCACAGATACGCAGTATTTT.